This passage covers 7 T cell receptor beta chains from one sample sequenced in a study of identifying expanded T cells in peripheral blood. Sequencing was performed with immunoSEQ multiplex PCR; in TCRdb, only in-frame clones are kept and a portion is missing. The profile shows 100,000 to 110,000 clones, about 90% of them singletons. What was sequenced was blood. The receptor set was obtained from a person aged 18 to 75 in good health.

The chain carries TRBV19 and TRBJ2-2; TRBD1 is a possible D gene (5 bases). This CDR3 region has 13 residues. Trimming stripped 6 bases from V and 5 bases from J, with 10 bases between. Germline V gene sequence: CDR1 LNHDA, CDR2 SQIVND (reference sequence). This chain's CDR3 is CASSTSGTGELFF. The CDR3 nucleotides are TGTGCCAGTAGCACCTCAGGGACCGGGGAGCTGTTTTTT. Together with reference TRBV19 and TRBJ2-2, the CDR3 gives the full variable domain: DGGITQSPKYLFRKEGQNVTLSCEQNLNHDAMYWYRQDPGQGLRLIYYSQIVNDFQKGDIAEGYSVSREKKESFPLTVTSAQKNPTAFYLCASSTSGTGELFFGEGSRLTVL.

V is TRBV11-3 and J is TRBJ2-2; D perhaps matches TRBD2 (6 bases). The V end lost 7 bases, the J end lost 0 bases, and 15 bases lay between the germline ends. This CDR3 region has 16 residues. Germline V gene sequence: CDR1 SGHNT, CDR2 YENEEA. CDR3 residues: CASKPGRGANTGELFF. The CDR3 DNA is TGTGCCAGCAAGCCAGGGCGGGGTGCGAACACCGGGGAGCTGTTTTTT. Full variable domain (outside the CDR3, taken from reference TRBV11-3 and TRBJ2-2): EAGVVQSPRYKIIEKKQPVAFWCNPISGHNTLYWYLQNLGQGPELLIRYENEEAVDDSQLPKDRFSAERLKGVDSTLKIQPAELGDSAVYLCASKPGRGANTGELFFGEGSRLTVL.

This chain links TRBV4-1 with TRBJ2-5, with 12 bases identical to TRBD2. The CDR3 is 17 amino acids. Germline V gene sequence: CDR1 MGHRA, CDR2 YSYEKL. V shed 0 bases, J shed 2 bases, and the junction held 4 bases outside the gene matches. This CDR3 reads CASSQEASGGVQETQYF. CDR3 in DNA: TGCGCCAGCAGCCAAGAGGCTAGCGGGGGGGTACAAGAGACCCAGTACTTC.

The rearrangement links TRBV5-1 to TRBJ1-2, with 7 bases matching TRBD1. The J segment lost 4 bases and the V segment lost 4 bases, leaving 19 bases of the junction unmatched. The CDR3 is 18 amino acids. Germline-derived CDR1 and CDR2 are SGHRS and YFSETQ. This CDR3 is CASSPQAVTGEFGYGYTF. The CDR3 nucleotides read TGCGCCAGCAGCCCACAAGCAGTAACAGGGGAGTTCGGCTATGGCTACACCTTC.

The CDR3 loop is CASSLGGGLGANVLTF. DNA of the CDR3: TGTGCCAGCAGCTTAGGTGGGGGGCTCGGGGCCAACGTCCTGACTTTC. The chain uses TRBV7-9 and TRBJ2-6, with D tentatively TRBD1 or TRBD2 (6 bases each). Germline CDR1 reads SEHNR; CDR2 reads FQNEAQ (reference sequence). Between the trimmed V and J ends, which lost 1 base and 4 bases, there was a span of 11 bases. The CDR3 has 16 amino acids.

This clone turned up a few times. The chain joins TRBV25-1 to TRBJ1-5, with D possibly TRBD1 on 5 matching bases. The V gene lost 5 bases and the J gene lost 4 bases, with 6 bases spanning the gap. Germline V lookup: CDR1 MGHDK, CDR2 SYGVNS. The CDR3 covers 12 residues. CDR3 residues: CASSQGNQPQHF. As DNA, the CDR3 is TGTGCCAGCAGTCAGGGTAATCAGCCCCAGCATTTT.

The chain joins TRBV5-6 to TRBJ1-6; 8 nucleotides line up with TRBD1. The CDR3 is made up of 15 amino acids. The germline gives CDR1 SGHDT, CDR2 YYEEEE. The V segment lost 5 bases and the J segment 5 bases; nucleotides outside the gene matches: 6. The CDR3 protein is CASSDSTGDNSPLHF. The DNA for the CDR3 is TGTGCCAGCAGTGACTCGACAGGGGATAATTCACCCCTCCACTTT.